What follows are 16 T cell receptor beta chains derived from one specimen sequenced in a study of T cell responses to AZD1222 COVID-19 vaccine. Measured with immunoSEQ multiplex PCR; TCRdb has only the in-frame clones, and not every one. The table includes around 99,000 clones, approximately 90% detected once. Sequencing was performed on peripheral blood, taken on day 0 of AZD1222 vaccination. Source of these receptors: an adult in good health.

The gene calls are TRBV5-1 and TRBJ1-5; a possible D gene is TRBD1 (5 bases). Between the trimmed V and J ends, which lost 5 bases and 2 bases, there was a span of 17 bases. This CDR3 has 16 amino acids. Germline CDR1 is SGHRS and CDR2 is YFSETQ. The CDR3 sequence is CASRYMRGSGNQPQHF. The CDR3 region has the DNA TGCGCCAGCAGGTATATGCGGGGGTCGGGCAATCAGCCCCAGCATTTT.

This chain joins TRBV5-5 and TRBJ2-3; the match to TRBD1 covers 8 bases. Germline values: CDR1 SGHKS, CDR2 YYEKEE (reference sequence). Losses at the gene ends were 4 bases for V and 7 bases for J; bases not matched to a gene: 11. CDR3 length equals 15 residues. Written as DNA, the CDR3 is TGTGCCAGCAGCATACGGACAGGGAATTTGAATACGCAGTATTTT. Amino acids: CASSIRTGNLNTQYF.

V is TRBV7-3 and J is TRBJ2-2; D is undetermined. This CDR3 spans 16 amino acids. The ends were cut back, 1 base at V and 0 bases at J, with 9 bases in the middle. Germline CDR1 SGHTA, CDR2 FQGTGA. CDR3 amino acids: CASSLSTFPNTGELFF. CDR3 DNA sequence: TGTGCCAGCAGCTTAAGTACCTTCCCGAACACCGGGGAGCTGTTTTTT.

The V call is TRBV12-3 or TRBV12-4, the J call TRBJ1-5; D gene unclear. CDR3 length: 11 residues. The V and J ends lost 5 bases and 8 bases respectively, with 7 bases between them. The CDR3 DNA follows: TGTGCCAGCAGTCTTATGGAGCCCCAGCATTTT. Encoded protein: CASSLMEPQHF.

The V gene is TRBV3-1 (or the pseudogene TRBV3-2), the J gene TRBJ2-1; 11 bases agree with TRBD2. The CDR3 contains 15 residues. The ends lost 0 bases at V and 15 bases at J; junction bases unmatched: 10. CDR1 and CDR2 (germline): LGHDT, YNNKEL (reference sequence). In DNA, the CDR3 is TGTGCCAGCAGCCAAGATCTCCTAGCGGGGGGTGGATCGTTCTTC. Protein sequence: CASSQDLLAGGGSFF.

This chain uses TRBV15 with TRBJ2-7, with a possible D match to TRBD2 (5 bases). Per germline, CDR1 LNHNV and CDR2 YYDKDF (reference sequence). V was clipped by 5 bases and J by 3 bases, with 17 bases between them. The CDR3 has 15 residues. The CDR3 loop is CATSGPYLAIYEQYF. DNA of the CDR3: TGTGCCACCAGCGGACCATATCTAGCAATCTACGAGCAGTACTTC.

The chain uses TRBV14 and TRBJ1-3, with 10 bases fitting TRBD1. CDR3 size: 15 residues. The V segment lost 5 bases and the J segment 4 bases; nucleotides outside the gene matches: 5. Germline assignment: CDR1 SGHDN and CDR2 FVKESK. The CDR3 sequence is CASSELTGGGNTIYF. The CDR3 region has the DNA TGTGCCAGCAGCGAACTGACAGGGGGCGGAAACACCATATATTTT.

In DNA form, the CDR3 reads TGTGCCAGCAGCGTTGGACAGGCGCCCTATGGCTACACCTTC. Its protein product is CASSVGQAPYGYTF. The J gene is TRBJ1-2, the V gene TRBV7-2; 7 bases match TRBD1. The CDR3 loop spans 14 amino acids. Unmatched junction bases numbered 7, after V lost 5 bases and J lost 4 bases. Looked up from germline, CDR1 is SGHTA and CDR2 is FQGNSA.

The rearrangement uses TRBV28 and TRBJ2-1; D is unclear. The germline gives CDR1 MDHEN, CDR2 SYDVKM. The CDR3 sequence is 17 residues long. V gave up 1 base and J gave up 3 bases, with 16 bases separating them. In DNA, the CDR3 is TGTGCCAGCAGTTTATTTTCGGCGTCTACAGTCTACAATGAGCAGTTCTTC. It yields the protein CASSLFSASTVYNEQFF.

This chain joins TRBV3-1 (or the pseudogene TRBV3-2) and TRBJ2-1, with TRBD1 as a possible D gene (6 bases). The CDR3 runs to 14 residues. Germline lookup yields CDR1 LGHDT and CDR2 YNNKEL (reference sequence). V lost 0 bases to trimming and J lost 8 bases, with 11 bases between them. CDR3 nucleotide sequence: TGTGCCAGCAGCCAAGATATTGGGGGCGATGAGCAGTTCTTC. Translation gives CASSQDIGGDEQFF.

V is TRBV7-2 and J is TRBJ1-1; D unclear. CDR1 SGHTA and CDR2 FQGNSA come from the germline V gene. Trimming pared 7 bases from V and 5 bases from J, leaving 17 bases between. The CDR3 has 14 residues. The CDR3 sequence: CASKRERGRTEAFF. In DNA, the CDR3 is TGTGCCAGCAAACGAGAACGGGGTCGAACTGAAGCTTTCTTT.

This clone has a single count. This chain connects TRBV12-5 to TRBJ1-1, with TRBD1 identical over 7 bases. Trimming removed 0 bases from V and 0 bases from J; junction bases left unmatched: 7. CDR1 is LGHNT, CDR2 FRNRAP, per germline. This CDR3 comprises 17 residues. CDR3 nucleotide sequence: TGTGCTAGTGGTTTGGTACCCCCGACAGGGCTGAACACTGAAGCTTTCTTT. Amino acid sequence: CASGLVPPTGLNTEAFF.

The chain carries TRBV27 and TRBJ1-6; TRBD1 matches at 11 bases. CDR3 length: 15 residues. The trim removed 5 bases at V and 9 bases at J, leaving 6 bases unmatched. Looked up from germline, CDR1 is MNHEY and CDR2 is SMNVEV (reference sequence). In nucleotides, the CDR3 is TGTGCCAGCAGTCGATCCGGGACAGGGGGTTCACCCCTCCACTTT. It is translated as CASSRSGTGGSPLHF.

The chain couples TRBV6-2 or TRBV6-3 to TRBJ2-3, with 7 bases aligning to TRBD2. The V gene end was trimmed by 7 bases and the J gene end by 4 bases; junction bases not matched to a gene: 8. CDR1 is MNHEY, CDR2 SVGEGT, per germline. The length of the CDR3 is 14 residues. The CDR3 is CASTPNAGADTQYF. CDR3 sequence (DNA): TGTGCCAGCACCCCCAATGCGGGGGCAGATACGCAGTATTTT.

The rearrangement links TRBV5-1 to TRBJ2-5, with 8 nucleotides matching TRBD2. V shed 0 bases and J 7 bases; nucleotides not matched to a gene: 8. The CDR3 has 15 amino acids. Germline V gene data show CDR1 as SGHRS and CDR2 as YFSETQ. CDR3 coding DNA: TGCGCCAGCAGCTTGGCCGGGACTAGGGTACGGACCCAGTACTTC. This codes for CASSLAGTRVRTQYF.

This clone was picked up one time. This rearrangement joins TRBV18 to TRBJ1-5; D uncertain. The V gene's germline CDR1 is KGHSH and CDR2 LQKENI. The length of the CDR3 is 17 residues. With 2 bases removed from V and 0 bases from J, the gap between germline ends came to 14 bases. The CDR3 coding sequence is TGTGCCAGCTCACCAGGCCGGGCAGTCGATAGCAATCAGCCCCAGCATTTT. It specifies CASSPGRAVDSNQPQHF. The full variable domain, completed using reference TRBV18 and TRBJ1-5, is NAGVMQNPRHLVRRRGQEARLRCSPMKGHSHVYWYRQLPEEGLKFMVYLQKENIIDESGMPKERFSAEFPKEGPSILRIQQVVRGDSAAYFCASSPGRAVDSNQPQHFGDGTRLSIL.